These 21 T cell receptor beta chains came from one sample sequenced in a study of blood T cell repertoires in COVID-19. Some clones are missing from TCRdb's copy, which holds only in-frame ones; the method was immunoSEQ multiplex PCR. The table has 35,000 to 50,000 clones, 85% to 90% seen once. The sequenced sample was peripheral blood. The receptors stem from a man aged 50 to 60 with active COVID-19.

The rearrangement links TRBV11-3 to TRBJ1-3; 10 bases align to TRBD1. Per germline, CDR1 SGHNT and CDR2 YENEEA. V trimming: 5 bases; J trimming: 3 bases; junction bases outside the gene matches: 7. This CDR3 contains 16 residues. The CDR3 DNA follows: TGTGCCAGCAGCGCTGGGACAGGGGCGTTTGGAAACACCATATATTTT. The encoded protein is CASSAGTGAFGNTIYF. Together with reference TRBV11-3 and TRBJ1-3, the CDR3 gives the full variable domain: EAGVVQSPRYKIIEKKQPVAFWCNPISGHNTLYWYLQNLGQGPELLIRYENEEAVDDSQLPKDRFSAERLKGVDSTLKIQPAELGDSAVYLCASSAGTGAFGNTIYFGEGSWLTVV.

This chain joins TRBV5-1 and TRBJ2-2; 9 nucleotides match TRBD1. CDR1 is SGHRS, CDR2 YFSETQ, per germline. Losses at the gene ends were 5 bases for V and 5 bases for J; bases not matched to a gene: 7. The CDR3 covers 15 residues. The CDR3: CASRPGTGQTGELFF. CDR3 nucleotide sequence: TGCGCCAGCAGACCCGGGACAGGGCAGACCGGGGAGCTGTTTTTT.

This chain uses TRBV9 with TRBJ2-3; 13 bases match TRBD2. CDR3 length: 16 residues. Germline CDR1 is SGDLS and CDR2 is YYNGEE. The J segment lost 2 bases and the V segment lost 3 bases, leaving 3 bases of the junction unmatched. The CDR3 nucleotides are TGTGCCAGCAGCGCGGGACTAGCGGGGCCCACAGATACGCAGTATTTT. Translation: CASSAGLAGPTDTQYF.

The rearrangement uses TRBV5-1 and TRBJ2-5, with a tentative D call TRBD2 (6 bases). Germline CDR1 SGHRS, CDR2 YFSETQ. There are 11 residues in the CDR3. V dropped 6 bases and J dropped 7 bases, with 10 bases sitting between them. CDR3 sequence (DNA): TGCGCCAGCAACCTGGGGGGGACCCAGTACTTC. Protein: CASNLGGTQYF.

V and J are TRBV6-6 and TRBJ1-5; 7 nucleotides align to TRBD1. CDR1 MNHNY and CDR2 SVGAGI come from the germline V gene (reference sequence). Germline trimming cut 2 bases from V and 3 bases from J; bases unmatched to any gene: 4. This CDR3 region has 15 residues. CDR3 amino acids: CASSYRDSSNQPQHF. CDR3 nucleotides: TGTGCCAGCAGTTACCGGGACAGCTCCAATCAGCCCCAGCATTTT.

The rearrangement links TRBV18 to TRBJ2-6; the D gene is possibly TRBD2 (5 bases). The CDR3 has 17 amino acids. Trimming pared 3 bases from V and 1 base from J, leaving 13 bases between. Germline CDR1 and CDR2: KGHSH and LQKENI. The CDR3 protein is CASSPLSPGSGANVLTF. The CDR3 bases are TGTGCCAGCTCACCCCTATCTCCGGGGTCTGGGGCCAACGTCCTGACTTTC.

The J gene is TRBJ2-3, the V gene TRBV6-1, with D perhaps TRBD2 (7 bases). In germline, CDR1 is MNHNS, CDR2 SASEGT. V lost 2 bases, J lost 3 bases, and 12 bases lay in between. The CDR3 is made up of 15 amino acids. CDR3 residues: CASSEQKGGTDTQYF. Here the CDR3 DNA reads TGTGCCAGCAGTGAACAGAAGGGGGGGACAGATACGCAGTATTTT.

The V call is TRBV3-1 (or the pseudogene TRBV3-2), the J call TRBJ2-7, with 7 bases aligning to TRBD2. This CDR3 spans 12 amino acids. Germline values: CDR1 LGHDT, CDR2 YNNKEL (reference sequence). V shed 4 bases and J 4 bases; nucleotides not matched to a gene: 1. This CDR3 reads CASSPGGYEQYF. CDR3 DNA: TGTGCCAGCAGCCCCGGGGGGTACGAGCAGTACTTC.

This chain joins TRBV5-1 and TRBJ2-3, with D possibly matching TRBD2 (6 bases). This CDR3 has 15 amino acids. Germline assignment: CDR1 SGHRS and CDR2 YFSETQ. Trimming removed 0 bases from V and 8 bases from J, with 16 bases in between. Written as DNA, the CDR3 is TGCGCCAGCAGCTTGGTCCAGGAGGGTCTAGGTACGCAGTATTTT. As protein: CASSLVQEGLGTQYF.

The V call is TRBV7-3, the J call TRBJ1-2; TRBD1 matches 7 bases. Germline CDR1 is SGHTA and CDR2 is FQGTGA. The ends lost 1 base at V and 4 bases at J; junction bases unmatched: 12. CDR3 length: 17 amino acids. DNA of the CDR3: TGTGCCAGCAGCTTAATTATGTGGGGACAGAGGTTCTATGGCTACACCTTC. Translated: CASSLIMWGQRFYGYTF.

This chain uses TRBV7-2 with TRBJ2-7; 13 bases are shared with TRBD2. CDR1 and CDR2 from the germline V gene are SGHTA and FQGNSA. This CDR3 region has 19 residues. Trimming removed 5 bases from V and 0 bases from J; junction bases left unmatched: 13. CDR3 sequence: CASSRRGTSGAKLSYEQYF. The CDR3 DNA follows: TGTGCCAGCAGCCGGAGGGGGACTAGCGGGGCCAAACTCTCCTACGAGCAGTACTTC.

The chain uses TRBV6-1 and TRBJ1-1; D gene uncertain. The V gene's germline CDR1 is MNHNS and CDR2 SASEGT. This CDR3 region has 15 residues. Between the trimmed V and J ends, which lost 3 bases and 10 bases, there was a span of 21 bases. CDR3 in DNA: TGTGCCAGCAGTGAGGCGTCGGACGGGAGAAAAGGAGCTTTCTTT. Protein product: CASSEASDGRKGAFF.

The sample holds a few counts of this clone. The chain couples TRBV2 to TRBJ1-2; 9 bases fit TRBD1. V was clipped by 10 bases and J by 8 bases; unmatched bases: 14. The CDR3 is 14 amino acids. Germline CDR1 and CDR2: SNHLY and FYNNEI. For the CDR3, the DNA is TGTGCCACCACCCGGGGACAGGGAGTAAGCGGCTACACCTTC. It yields the protein CATTRGQGVSGYTF.

The chain joins TRBV7-9 to TRBJ2-7; TRBD1 might be the D (6 bases). V was shortened by 3 bases and J by 1 base, with 10 bases between the two germline ends. The CDR3 covers 14 residues. Looked up from germline, CDR1 is SEHNR and CDR2 is FQNEAQ (reference sequence). CDR3 sequence reads: CASSFDRLSYEQYF. The CDR3 bases are TGTGCCAGCAGCTTCGACAGGCTGTCCTACGAGCAGTACTTC.

This chain joins TRBV28 and TRBJ2-7, with D possibly TRBD1 on 6 matching bases. The length of the CDR3 is 14 residues. The germline CDR1 and CDR2 sequences are MDHEN and SYDVKM. The V gene lost 6 bases and the J gene lost 3 bases, with 15 bases spanning the gap. The CDR3 DNA is TGTGCCAGCAGACGCCTCAAAGGGGGCTACGAGCAGTACTTC. Translation gives CASRRLKGGYEQYF.

The CDR3: CASSYVGGGAYEQYF. The CDR3 region has the DNA TGCGCCAGCAGCTATGTCGGCGGGGGAGCCTACGAGCAGTACTTC. This chain links TRBV5-1 with TRBJ2-7; 7 bases line up with TRBD2. Germline values: CDR1 SGHRS, CDR2 YFSETQ. The CDR3 has 15 amino acids. V lost 3 bases, J lost 2 bases, and 8 bases stayed unmatched.

CDR3 protein: CASGFPGGGYTF. The CDR3 DNA reads TGTGCTAGTGGTTTTCCGGGGGGCGGCTACACCTTC. The V call is TRBV12-5, the J call TRBJ1-2, with D perhaps matching TRBD1 (6 bases). V dropped 3 bases and J dropped 8 bases, with 10 bases sitting between them. The CDR3 sequence is 12 residues long. Germline assignment: CDR1 LGHNT and CDR2 FRNRAP. Looking up the rest from reference TRBV12-5 and TRBJ1-2 gives the full variable domain: DARVTQTPRHKVTEMGQEVTMRCQPILGHNTVFWYRQTMMQGLELLAYFRNRAPLDDSGMPKDRFSAEMPDATLATLKIQPSEPRDSAVYFCASGFPGGGYTFGSGTRLTVV.

The genes are TRBV3-1 (or the pseudogene TRBV3-2) and TRBJ1-3; D is ambiguous. The germline V gene encodes CDR1 LGHDT and CDR2 YNNKEL (reference sequence). V lost 4 bases and J 2 bases, leaving 6 bases between the germline ends. The CDR3 has 13 residues. The CDR3 here is CASSRRAGNTIYF. CDR3 bases: TGTGCCAGCAGCCGCCGGGCTGGAAACACCATATATTTT.

The table lists this clone with a count of one. The chain employs TRBV29-1 and TRBJ1-2; the match to TRBD1 covers 10 bases. V was clipped by 2 bases and J by 6 bases; unmatched bases: 9. The CDR3 contains 15 residues. Germline CDR1 is SQVTM and CDR2 is ANQGSEA. CDR3 amino acids: CSVERQGAGRNGYTF. DNA for the CDR3: TGCAGCGTTGAACGACAGGGGGCCGGTCGGAATGGCTACACCTTC.

The rearrangement links TRBV7-8 to TRBJ2-1, with 9 bases fitting TRBD2. J was trimmed by 8 bases and V by 1 base; bases with no gene match: 3. The CDR3 totals 14 residues. The germline gives CDR1 SGHVS, CDR2 FQNEAQ. CDR3 DNA: TGTGCCAGCAGCTTAGGCGGGGGGGCATATGAGCAGTTCTTC. Its protein product is CASSLGGGAYEQFF. Full variable domain (outside the CDR3, taken from reference TRBV7-8 and TRBJ2-1): GAGVSQSPRYKVAKRGQDVALRCDPISGHVSLFWYQQALGQGPEFLTYFQNEAQLDKSGLPSDRFFAERPEGSVSTLKIQRTQQEDSAVYLCASSLGGGAYEQFFGPGTRLTVL.

The genes are TRBV6-1 and TRBJ2-7; tentatively, D is TRBD2 (5 bases). CDR1 is MNHNS, CDR2 SASEGT, per germline. The CDR3 spans 14 residues. Trimming took 3 bases from V and 4 from J, leaving 13 bases between them. DNA for the CDR3: TGTGCCAGCAGTGAGAGTGGCTCGGGATACGAGCAGTACTTC. Amino acid sequence: CASSESGSGYEQYF.